The 4 T cell receptor beta chains presented below share a single source sample, sequenced in a study of T-cell memory formation after mild COVID-19. TCRdb used MiXCR to reprocess the 5' RACE reads, holding one entry per CDR3 protein. The table shows 340,000 or so distinct CDR3 sequences, with 10% to 15% occurring only once. The sample comprised PBMCs or a T cell subset sorted from them (not recorded which). These receptors were collected from a man between 18 and 29 years old who had mild COVID-19 (a few samples of this study predate the infection). Cell type and time point are not known.

The chain joins TRBV28 to TRBJ2-2; D not certain. This CDR3 has 12 amino acids. The V end was cut by 8 bases, the J end by 4 bases, with 8 bases between. Germline values: CDR1 MDHEN, CDR2 SYDVKM. CDR3 loop: CASLLSTGELFF. The CDR3 DNA is TGTGCCAGCTTATTATCCACCGGGGAGCTGTTTTTT.

This clonotype showed up many times. At one boundary the junction diverges from the germline segment, which might be a read error. The V call is TRBV7-7, the J call TRBJ2-3, with a tentative D call TRBD2 (6 bases). Germline V gene sequence: CDR1 SSHAT, CDR2 FNYEAQ (reference sequence). The CDR3 consists of 15 residues. CDR3 DNA sequence: TGTGCTAGCAGCCCGGCGGGGCTGCCCACAGATACGCAGTATTTT. Amino acids: CASSPAGLPTDTQYF.

This clonotype occurred once. V and J are TRBV5-8 and TRBJ2-7, with 7 bases lining up with TRBD1. This CDR3 is 12 amino acids long. Germline V gives CDR1 SGHTS, CDR2 YDEGEE. CDR3 nucleotides: TGTGCCAGCAGCTTGGGAGGGGGCGCCGCCCGAGTC. Translated: CASSLGGGAARV.

This clonotype was picked up a small number of times. J is TRBJ2-7 and V is TRBV6-5; 8 nucleotides align to TRBD2. Germline V gene sequence: CDR1 MNHEY, CDR2 SVGAGI. The J segment lost 0 bases and the V segment lost 6 bases, leaving 13 bases of the junction unmatched. This CDR3 comprises 17 residues. CDR3 loop: CASSQLRTSPISYEQYF. The CDR3 nucleotides are TGTGCCAGCAGCCAACTCCGGACTAGCCCAATCTCCTACGAGCAGTACTTC.